The sequence of this TCR beta chain was determined in a study of cytomegalovirus exposure and HLA in healthy donors. Study conclusions and caveats: An analysis that was carried out later associated 15,000 to 20,000 TCR beta sequences with HLA alleles at 0.05 false discovery rate. CMV serostatus was the sole immune exposure data available. Most CMV-associated TCR beta chains appeared HLA-restricted in a later analysis. In a later analysis, common viral pathogens appeared linked to several of the most significant clusters.

PCR employed 60 Vbeta and 13 Jbeta primers. Measured with immunoSEQ multiplex PCR; TCRdb has only the in-frame clones, and not every one. The sample contains about 280,000 clones, roughly 90% of which appear only once. The CDR3 is 16 residues long. Trimming removed 4 bases at V and 5 bases at J, with 20 bases between. The germline V gene encodes CDR1 SGHAT and CDR2 FQNNGV. Only one count was recorded for this clone. Its antigen is unknown. The specimen was PBMCs. The TCR was taken from a woman under 30 in good health and CMV-seronegative. This chain connects TRBV11-2 to TRBJ1-2, with TRBD1 as a possible D gene (5 bases). Here the CDR3 reads CASSSLAYGGSYGYTF. The CDR3 DNA sequence: TGTGCCAGCAGCTCCCTTGCCTACGGGGGTTCTTATGGCTACACCTTC.